The clone carrying this T cell receptor (beta chain) was found a few times. As yet, its antigen is unknown. This CDR3 comprises 17 residues. Germline lookup yields CDR1 MNHEY and CDR2 SMNVEV (reference sequence). Trimming took 5 bases from V and 6 from J; bases not matched to a gene: 17. Constant-segment primers served in 5'RACE that generated TCR alpha and TCR beta cDNA libraries bearing sample barcodes and UMIs. TCRdb reanalysed the 5' RACE reads using MiXCR and keeps one entry per CDR3 protein. Of just under 550,000 distinct CDR3 sequences listed, around 21% are singletons. These data come from a study of T-cell memory formation after mild COVID-19. The study's findings and limits: Clones that got smaller from day 15 to 85 had even CD4/CD8, while clones growing later tipped toward CD4+. Shrinking CD4+ clones were chiefly CM and EM; CD8+ ones were chiefly EMRA.

The sequence came from an adult woman who had mild COVID-19 (a few samples of this study predate the infection). Cell type and time point are not known. Sequences were obtained from PBMCs or a T cell subset sorted from them (not recorded which). The genes are TRBV27 and TRBJ2-7; 9 bases fit TRBD1. The CDR3 coding sequence is TGTGCCAGCAGTCTGGGGACAGGGAGTCCGTCAGTTGGCGAGCAGTACTTC. The encoded protein is CASSLGTGSPSVGEQYF.